Included here is one T cell receptor beta chain sequence, with context. The sample originates from a study of shared clonotypes between healthy human individuals. Healthy HIV-negative adults with no recent acute infections or vaccinations were recruited as donors. Per the original data handling: Junction-only immunoSEQ data arrived without quality scores, meaning filtering differed. Measured with immunoSEQ multiplex PCR; TCRdb has only the in-frame clones, and not every one. Clone size and the V and J calls come from that table; the DNA yielded D and trimming. This sample has 850,000 to 1,200,000 clones, with approximately 76% found just once. Source material: memory CD4+ T cells sorted from blood. Subset in this sample: CD45RA-negative fraction. The source of this sequence is a man aged 18 to 29 in good health.

The CDR3, as DNA: TGCGCCAGCAGCCATCCTTTCGGGGAGAGGGGAAGCGATGGCTACACCTTC. Translating it yields CASSHPFGERGSDGYTF. The chain carries TRBV4-1 and TRBJ1-2; TRBD1 might be the D (5 bases). The V gene lost 3 bases and the J gene lost 6 bases, with 23 bases spanning the gap. From germline, CDR1 is MGHRA and CDR2 YSYEKL. The length of the CDR3 is 17 residues.